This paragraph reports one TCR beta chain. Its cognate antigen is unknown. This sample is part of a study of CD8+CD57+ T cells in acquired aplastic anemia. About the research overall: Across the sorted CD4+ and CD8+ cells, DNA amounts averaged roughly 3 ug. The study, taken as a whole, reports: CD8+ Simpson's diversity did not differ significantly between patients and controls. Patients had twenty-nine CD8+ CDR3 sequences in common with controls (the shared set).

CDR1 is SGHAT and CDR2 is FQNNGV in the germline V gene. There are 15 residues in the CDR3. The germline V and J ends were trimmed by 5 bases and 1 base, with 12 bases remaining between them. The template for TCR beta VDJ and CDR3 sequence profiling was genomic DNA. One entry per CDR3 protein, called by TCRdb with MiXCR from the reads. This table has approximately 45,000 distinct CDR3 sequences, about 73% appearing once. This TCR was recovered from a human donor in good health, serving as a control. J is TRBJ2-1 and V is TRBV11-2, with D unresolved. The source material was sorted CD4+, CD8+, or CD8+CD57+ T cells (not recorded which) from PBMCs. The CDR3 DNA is TGTGCCAGCAGCGTACGAAGAGAGTCCTACAATGAGCAGTTCTTC. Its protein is CASSVRRESYNEQFF.